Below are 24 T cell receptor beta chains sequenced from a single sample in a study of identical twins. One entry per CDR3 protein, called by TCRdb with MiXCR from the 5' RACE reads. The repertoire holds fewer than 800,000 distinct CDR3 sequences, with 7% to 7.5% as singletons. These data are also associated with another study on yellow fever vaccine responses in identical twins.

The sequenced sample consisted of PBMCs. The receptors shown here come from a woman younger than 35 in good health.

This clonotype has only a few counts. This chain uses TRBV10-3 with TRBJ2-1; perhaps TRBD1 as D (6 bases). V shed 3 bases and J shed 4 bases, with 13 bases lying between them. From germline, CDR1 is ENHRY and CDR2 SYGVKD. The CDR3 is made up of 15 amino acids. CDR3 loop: CAISDPGDLYNEQFF. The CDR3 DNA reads TGTGCCATCAGTGACCCAGGGGATCTATACAATGAGCAGTTCTTC.

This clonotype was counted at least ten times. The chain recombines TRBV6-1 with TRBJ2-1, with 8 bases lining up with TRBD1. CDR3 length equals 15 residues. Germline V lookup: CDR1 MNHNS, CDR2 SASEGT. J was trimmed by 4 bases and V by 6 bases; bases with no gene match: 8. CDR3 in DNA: TGTGCCAGCAGGATGGGGACAGGAGGGTACAATGAGCAGTTCTTC. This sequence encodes CASRMGTGGYNEQFF.

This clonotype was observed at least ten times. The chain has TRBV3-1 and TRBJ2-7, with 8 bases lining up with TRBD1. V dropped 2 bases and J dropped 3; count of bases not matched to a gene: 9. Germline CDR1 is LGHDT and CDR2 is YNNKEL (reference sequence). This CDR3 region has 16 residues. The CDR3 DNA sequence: TGTGCCAGCAGCCAATCACTCAGGGGGCAGCTCTACGAGCAGTACTTC. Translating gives CASSQSLRGQLYEQYF.

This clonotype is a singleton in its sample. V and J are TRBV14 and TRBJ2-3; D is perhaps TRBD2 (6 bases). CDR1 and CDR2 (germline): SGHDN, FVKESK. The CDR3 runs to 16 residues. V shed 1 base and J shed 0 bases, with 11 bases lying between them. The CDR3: CASSQASGQSTDTQYF. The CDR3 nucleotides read TGTGCCAGCAGCCAAGCGAGCGGGCAAAGCACAGATACGCAGTATTTT. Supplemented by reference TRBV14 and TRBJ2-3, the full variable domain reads EAGVTQFPSHSVIEKGQTVTLRCDPISGHDNLYWYRRVMGKEIKFLLHFVKESKQDESGMPNNRFLAERTGGTYSTLKVQPAELEDSGVYFCASSQASGQSTDTQYFGPGTRLTVL.

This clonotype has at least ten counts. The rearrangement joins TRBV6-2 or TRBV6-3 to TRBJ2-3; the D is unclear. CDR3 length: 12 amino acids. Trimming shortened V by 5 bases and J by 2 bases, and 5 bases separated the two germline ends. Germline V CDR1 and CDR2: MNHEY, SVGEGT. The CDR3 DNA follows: TGTGCCAGCAGTACCCTCACAGATACGCAGTATTTT. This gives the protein CASSTLTDTQYF.

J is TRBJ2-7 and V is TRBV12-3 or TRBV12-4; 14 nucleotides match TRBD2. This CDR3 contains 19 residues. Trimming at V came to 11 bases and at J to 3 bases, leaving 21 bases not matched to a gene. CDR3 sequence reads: CAFCSIPGTSGRNVYEQYF. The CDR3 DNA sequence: TGTGCCTTCTGTTCGATACCTGGGACTAGCGGGAGAAATGTCTACGAGCAGTACTTC.

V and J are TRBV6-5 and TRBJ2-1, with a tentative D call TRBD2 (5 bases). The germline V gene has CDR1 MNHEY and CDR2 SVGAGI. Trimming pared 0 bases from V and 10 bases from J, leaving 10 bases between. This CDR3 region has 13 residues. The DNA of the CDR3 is TGTGCCAGCAGTTACTCGAGGGCAGAAGAGCAGTTCTTC. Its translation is CASSYSRAEEQFF.

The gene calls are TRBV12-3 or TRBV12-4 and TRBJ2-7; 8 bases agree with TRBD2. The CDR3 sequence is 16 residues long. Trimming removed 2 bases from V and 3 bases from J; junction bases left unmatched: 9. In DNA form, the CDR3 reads TGTGCCAGCAGTTTAAGTATATTAGCGGGATACTACGAGCAGTACTTC. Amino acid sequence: CASSLSILAGYYEQYF.

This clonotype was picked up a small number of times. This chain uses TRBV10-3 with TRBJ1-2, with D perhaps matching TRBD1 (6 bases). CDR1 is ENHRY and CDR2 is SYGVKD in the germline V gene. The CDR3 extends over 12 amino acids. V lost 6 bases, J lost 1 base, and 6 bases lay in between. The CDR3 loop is CAIRDSNYGYTF. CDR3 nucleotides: TGTGCCATCAGGGACAGTAACTATGGCTACACCTTC.

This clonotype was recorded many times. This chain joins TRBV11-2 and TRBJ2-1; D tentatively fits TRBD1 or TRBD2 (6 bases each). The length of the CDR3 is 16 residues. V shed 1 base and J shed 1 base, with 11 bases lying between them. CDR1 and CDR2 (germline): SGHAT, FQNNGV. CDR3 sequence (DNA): TGTGCCAGCAGCTTAGTCCCGGGGGCGTCCTACAATGAGCAGTTCTTC. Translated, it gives CASSLVPGASYNEQFF.

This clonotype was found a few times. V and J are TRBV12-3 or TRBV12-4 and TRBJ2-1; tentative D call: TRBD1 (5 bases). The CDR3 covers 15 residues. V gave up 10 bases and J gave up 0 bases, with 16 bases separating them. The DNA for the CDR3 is TGTGCCATCACGACAGATTTTCCCTCCTACAATGAGCAGTTCTTC. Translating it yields CAITTDFPSYNEQFF.

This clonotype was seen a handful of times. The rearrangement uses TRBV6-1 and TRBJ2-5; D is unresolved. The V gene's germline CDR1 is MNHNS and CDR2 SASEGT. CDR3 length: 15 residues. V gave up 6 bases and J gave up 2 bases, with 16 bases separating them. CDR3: CASRTNPSVQETQYF. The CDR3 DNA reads TGTGCCAGCAGGACCAACCCCTCTGTACAAGAGACCCAGTACTTC.

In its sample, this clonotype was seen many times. Written as DNA, the CDR3 is TGTGCCAGCAGCTTATTTCGGGAAGTAAATGAGCAGTTCTTC. This sequence encodes CASSLFREVNEQFF. The V and J genes are TRBV7-2 and TRBJ2-1; a possible D gene is TRBD2 (5 bases). The germline gives CDR1 SGHTA, CDR2 FQGNSA. The ends were cut back, 2 bases at V and 7 bases at J, with 12 bases in the middle. The CDR3 totals 14 residues.

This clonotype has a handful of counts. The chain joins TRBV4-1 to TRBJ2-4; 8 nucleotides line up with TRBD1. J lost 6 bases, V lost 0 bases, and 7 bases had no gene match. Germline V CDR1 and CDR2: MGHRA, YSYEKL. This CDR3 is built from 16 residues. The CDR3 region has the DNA TGCGCCAGCAGCCAAGATAGCAGGGGGCCTGGAAACATTCAGTACTTC. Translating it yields CASSQDSRGPGNIQYF.

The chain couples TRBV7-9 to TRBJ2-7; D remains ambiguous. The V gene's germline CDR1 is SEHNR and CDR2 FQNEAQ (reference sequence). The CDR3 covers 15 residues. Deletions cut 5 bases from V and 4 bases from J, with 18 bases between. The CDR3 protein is CASSADWEIGYEQYF. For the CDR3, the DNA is TGTGCCAGCAGCGCAGACTGGGAAATCGGATACGAGCAGTACTTC.

CDR3 protein: CASSLVTGAYEQYV. CDR3 DNA: TGCGCCAGCAGCTTGGTAACAGGAGCATACGAGCAGTACGTC. The gene calls are TRBV5-1 and TRBJ2-7, with D perhaps TRBD1 (5 bases). The CDR3 is made up of 14 amino acids. Trimming stripped 0 bases from V and 4 bases from J, with 11 bases between. From germline, CDR1 is SGHRS and CDR2 YFSETQ.

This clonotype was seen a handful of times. CDR3 loop: CATVQNWGSYEQYV. The CDR3, as DNA: TGTGCCACGGTCCAAAACTGGGGGTCCTACGAGCAGTACGTC. The chain joins TRBV10-3 to TRBJ2-7; D tentatively reads TRBD1 or TRBD2 (5 bases each). The CDR3 totals 14 residues. V lost 10 bases, J lost 1 base, and 17 bases lay in between. CDR1 ENHRY and CDR2 SYGVKD come from the germline V gene.

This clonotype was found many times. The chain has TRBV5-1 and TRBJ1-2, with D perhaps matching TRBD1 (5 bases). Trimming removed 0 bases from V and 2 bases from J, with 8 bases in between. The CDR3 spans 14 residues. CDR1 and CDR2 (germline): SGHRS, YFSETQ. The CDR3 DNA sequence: TGCGCCAGCAGCTTGGCACCAGGGAACTATGGCTACACCTTC. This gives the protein CASSLAPGNYGYTF.

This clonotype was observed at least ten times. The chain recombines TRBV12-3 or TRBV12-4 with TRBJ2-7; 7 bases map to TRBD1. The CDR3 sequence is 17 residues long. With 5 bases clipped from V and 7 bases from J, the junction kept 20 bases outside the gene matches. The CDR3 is CASSLAPSQGRGEEQYF. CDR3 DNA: TGTGCCAGCAGTCTCGCTCCCTCACAGGGGCGAGGAGAAGAGCAGTACTTC.

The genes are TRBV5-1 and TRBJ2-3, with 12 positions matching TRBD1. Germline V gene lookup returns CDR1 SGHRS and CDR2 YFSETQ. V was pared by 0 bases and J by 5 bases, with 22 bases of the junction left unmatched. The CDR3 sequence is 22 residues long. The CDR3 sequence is CASSLAIGFGIQGQGAGDTQYF. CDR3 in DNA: TGCGCCAGCAGCTTGGCTATTGGGTTCGGCATCCAGGGACAGGGGGCAGGAGATACGCAGTATTTT.

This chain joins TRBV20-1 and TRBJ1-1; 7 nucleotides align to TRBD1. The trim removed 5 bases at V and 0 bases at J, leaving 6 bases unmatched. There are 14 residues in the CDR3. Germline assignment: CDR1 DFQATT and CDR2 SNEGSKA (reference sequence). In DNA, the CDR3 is TGCAGTGCTGGACCGGGACAGCTGAACACTGAAGCTTTCTTT. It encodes CSAGPGQLNTEAFF.

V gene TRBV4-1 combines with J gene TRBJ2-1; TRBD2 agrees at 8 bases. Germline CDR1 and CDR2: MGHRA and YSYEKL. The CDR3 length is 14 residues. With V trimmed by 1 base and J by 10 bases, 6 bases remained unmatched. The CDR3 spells CASSQVIAGSEQFF. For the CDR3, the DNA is TGCGCCAGCAGCCAAGTGATAGCGGGATCGGAGCAGTTCTTC.

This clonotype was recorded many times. As DNA, the CDR3 is TGTGCCACCAGCAGACAGGGTGGAGAGACCCAGTACTTC. Translating it yields CATSRQGGETQYF. This rearrangement joins TRBV15 to TRBJ2-5, with D perhaps TRBD1 (5 bases). Germline CDR1 reads LNHNV; CDR2 reads YYDKDF (reference sequence). CDR3 length equals 13 residues. The V and J ends lost 2 bases and 4 bases respectively, with 8 bases between them.

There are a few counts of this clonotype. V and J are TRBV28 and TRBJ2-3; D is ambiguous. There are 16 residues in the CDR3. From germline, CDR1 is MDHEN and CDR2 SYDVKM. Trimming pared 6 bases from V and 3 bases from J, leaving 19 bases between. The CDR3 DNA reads TGTGCCAGCAGCTTAGATAGGACGGTGGCAACAGATACGCAGTATTTT. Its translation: CASSLDRTVATDTQYF.